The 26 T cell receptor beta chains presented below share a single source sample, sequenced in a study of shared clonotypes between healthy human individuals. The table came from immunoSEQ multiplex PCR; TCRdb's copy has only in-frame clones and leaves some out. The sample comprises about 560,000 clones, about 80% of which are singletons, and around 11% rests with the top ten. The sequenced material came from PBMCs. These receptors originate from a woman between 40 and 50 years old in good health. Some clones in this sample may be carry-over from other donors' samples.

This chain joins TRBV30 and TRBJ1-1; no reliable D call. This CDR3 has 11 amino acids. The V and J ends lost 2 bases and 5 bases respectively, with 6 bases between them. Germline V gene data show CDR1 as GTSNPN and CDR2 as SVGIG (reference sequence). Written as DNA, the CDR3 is TGTGCCTGGAGTCTAGAAACTGAAGCTTTCTTT. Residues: CAWSLETEAFF.

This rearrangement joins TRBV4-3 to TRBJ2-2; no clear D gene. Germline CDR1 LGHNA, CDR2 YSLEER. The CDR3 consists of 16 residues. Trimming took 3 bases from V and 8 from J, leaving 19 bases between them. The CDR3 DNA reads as TGCGCCAGCAGCCAGCGACCGACATCTGGCGTTGGGGAGCTGTTTTTT. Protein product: CASSQRPTSGVGELFF.

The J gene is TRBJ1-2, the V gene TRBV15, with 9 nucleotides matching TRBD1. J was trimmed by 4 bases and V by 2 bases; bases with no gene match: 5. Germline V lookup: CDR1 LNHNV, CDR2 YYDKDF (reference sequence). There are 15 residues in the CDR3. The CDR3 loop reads CATSRKGQGIYGYTF. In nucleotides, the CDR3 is TGTGCCACCAGCAGAAAAGGACAGGGGATCTATGGCTACACCTTC.

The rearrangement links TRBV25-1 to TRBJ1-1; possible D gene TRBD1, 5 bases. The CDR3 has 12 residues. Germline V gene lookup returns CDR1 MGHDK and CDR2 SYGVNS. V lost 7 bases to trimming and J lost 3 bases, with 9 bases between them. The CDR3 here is CASTGADTEAFF. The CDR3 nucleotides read TGTGCCAGCACCGGGGCGGACACTGAAGCTTTCTTT.

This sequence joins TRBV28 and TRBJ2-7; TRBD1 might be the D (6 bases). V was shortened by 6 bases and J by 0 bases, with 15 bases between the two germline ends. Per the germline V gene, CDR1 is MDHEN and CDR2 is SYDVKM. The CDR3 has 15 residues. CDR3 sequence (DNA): TGTGCCAGCAGGCTCGGGACACCGAGCTCCTACGAGCAGTACTTC. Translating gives CASRLGTPSSYEQYF.

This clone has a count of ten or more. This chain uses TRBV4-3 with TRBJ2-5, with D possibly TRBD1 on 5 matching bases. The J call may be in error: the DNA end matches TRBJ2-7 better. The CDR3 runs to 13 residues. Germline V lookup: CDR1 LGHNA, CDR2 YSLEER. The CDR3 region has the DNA TGCGCCAGCAGCCAAGATTGGGGCGTCGAGCAGTACTTC. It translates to CASSQDWGVEQYF.

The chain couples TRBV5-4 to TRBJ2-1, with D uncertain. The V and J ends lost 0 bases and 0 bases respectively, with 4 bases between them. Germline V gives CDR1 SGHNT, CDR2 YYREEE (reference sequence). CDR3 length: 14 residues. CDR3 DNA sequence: TGTGCCAGCAGCTTGGCCTCCTCCTACAATGAGCAGTTCTTC. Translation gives CASSLASSYNEQFF.

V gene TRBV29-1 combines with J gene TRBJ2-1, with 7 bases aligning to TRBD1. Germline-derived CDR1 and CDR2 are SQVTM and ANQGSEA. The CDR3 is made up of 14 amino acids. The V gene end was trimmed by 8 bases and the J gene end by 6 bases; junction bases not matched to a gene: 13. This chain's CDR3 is CSQYGDSDVNEQFF. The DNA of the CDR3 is TGCAGCCAATACGGGGACAGCGATGTCAATGAGCAGTTCTTC.

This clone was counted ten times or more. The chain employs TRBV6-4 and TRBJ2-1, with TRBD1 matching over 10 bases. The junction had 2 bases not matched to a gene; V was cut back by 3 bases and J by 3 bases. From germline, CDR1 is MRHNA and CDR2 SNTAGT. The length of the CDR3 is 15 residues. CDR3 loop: CASSEGTGDYNEQFF. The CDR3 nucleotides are TGTGCCAGCAGTGAAGGGACAGGGGACTACAATGAGCAGTTCTTC.

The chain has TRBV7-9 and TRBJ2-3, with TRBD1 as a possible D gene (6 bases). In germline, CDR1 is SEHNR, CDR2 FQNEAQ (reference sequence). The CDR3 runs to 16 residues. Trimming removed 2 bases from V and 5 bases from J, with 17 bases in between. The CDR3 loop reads CASSLLTGASRDTQYF. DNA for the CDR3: TGTGCCAGCAGCTTATTGACAGGAGCCTCGCGAGATACGCAGTATTTT. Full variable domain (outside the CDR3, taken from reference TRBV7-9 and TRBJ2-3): DTGVSQNPRHKITKRGQNVTFRCDPISEHNRLYWYRQTLGQGPEFLTYFQNEAQLEKSRLLSDRFSAERPKGSFSTLEIQRTEQGDSAMYLCASSLLTGASRDTQYFGPGTRLTVL.

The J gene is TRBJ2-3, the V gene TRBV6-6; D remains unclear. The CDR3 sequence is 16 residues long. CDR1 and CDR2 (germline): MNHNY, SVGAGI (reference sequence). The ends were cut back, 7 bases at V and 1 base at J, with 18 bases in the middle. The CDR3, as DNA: TGTGCCAGCACCTCCGCGCTCGCTTTGCGCACAGATACGCAGTATTTT. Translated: CASTSALALRTDTQYF.

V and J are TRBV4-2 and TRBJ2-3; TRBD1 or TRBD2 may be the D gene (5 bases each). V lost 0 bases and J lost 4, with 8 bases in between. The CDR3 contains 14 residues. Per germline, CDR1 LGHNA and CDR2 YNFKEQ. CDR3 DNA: TGTGCCAGCAGCCAAGAGGGGCGGGCAGATACGCAGTATTTT. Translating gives CASSQEGRADTQYF.

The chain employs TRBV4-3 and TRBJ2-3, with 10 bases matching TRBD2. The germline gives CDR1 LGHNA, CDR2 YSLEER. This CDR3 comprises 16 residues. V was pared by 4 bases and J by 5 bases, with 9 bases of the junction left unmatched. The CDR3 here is CASSPGTSANKDTQYF. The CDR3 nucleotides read TGCGCCAGCAGCCCAGGGACTAGCGCGAATAAAGATACGCAGTATTTT.

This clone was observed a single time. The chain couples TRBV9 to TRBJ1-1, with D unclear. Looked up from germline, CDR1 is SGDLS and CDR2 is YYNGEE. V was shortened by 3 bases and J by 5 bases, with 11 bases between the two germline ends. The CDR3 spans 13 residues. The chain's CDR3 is CASSALTKTEAFF. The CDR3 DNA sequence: TGTGCCAGCAGCGCCCTAACTAAGACTGAAGCTTTCTTT.

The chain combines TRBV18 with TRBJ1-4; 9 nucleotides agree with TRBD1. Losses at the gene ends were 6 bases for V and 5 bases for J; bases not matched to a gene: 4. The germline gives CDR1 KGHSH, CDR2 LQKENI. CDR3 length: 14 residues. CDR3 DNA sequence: TGTGCCAGCTCGCTGGGACAGGGAAATGAAAAACTGTTTTTT. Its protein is CASSLGQGNEKLFF.

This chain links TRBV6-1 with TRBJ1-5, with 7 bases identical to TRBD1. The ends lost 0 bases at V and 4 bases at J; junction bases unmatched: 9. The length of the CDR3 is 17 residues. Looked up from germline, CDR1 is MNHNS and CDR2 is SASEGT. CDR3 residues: CASSEALQGGRNQPQHF. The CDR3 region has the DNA TGTGCCAGCAGTGAAGCGCTTCAGGGGGGACGGAATCAGCCCCAGCATTTT.

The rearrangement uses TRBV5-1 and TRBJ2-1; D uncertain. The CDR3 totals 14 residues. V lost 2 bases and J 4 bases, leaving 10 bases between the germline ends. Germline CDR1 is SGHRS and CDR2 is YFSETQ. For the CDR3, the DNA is TGCGCCAGCAGCTTAAATGGTCTTTACAATGAGCAGTTCTTC. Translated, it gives CASSLNGLYNEQFF.

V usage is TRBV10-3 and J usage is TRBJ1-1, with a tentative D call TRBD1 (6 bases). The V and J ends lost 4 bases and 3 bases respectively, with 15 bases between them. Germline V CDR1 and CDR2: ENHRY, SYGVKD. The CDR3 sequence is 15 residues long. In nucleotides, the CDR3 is TGTGCCATCAGTGCCCGGGGGGCTCAGGACACTGAAGCTTTCTTT. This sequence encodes CAISARGAQDTEAFF.

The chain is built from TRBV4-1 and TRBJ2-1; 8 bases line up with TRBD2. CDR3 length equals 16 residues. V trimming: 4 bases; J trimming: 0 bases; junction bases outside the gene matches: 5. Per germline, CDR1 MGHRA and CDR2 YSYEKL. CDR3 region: CASSRLSGSSYNEQFF. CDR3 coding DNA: TGCGCCAGCAGCCGCTTAAGCGGGAGCTCCTACAATGAGCAGTTCTTC.

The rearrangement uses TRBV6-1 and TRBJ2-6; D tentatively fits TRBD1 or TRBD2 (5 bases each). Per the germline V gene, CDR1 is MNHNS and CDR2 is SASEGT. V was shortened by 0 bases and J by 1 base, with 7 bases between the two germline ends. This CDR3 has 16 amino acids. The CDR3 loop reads CASSEAWGSGANVLTF. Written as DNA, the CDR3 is TGTGCCAGCAGTGAAGCCTGGGGGTCTGGGGCCAACGTCCTGACTTTC.

The CDR3 loop is CASSYPGLAGDGGEQFF. The CDR3 region has the DNA TGTGCCAGCAGCTACCCGGGACTAGCGGGAGATGGGGGTGAGCAGTTCTTC. V gene TRBV7-8 combines with J gene TRBJ2-1; TRBD2 aligns across 14 bases. The CDR3 spans 17 residues. CDR1 SGHVS and CDR2 FQNEAQ come from the germline V gene. The V and J ends lost 4 bases and 9 bases, in that order; junction bases with no gene match: 11.

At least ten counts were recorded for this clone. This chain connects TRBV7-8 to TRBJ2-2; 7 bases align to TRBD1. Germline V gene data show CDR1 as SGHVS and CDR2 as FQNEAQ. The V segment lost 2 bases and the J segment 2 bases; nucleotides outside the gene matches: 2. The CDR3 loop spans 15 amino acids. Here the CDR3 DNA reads TGTGCCAGCAGCTTAACAGGGGTAAACACCGGGGAGCTGTTTTTT. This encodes CASSLTGVNTGELFF.

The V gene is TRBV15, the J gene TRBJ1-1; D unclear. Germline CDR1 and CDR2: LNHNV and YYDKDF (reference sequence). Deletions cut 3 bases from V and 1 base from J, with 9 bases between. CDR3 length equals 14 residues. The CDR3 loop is CATSSTIGNTEAFF. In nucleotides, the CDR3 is TGTGCCACCAGCAGTACTATTGGGAACACTGAAGCTTTCTTT.

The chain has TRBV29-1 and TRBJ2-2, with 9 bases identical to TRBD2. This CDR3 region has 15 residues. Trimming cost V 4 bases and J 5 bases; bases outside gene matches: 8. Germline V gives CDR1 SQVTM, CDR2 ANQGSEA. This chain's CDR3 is CSVAGREGYTGELFF. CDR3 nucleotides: TGCAGCGTTGCGGGGCGGGAGGGATATACCGGGGAGCTGTTTTTT.

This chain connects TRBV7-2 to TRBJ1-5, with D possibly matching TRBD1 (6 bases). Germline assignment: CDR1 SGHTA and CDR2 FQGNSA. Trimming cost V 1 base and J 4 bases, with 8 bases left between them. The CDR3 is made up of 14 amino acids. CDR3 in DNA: TGTGCCAGCAGCTTAGGACAGGAGAATCAGCCCCAGCATTTT. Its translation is CASSLGQENQPQHF.

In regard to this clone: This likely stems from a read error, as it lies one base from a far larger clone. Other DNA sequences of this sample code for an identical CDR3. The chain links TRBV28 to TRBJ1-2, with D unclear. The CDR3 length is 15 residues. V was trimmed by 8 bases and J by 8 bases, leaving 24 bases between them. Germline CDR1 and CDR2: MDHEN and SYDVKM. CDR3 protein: CASLDFPGTRKGYTF. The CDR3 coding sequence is TGTGCCAGCCTCGATTTCCCCGGAACGAGAAAAGGCTACACCTTC.